The T cell receptor (beta chain) under discussion was sequenced for a study of blood T cell repertoires in COVID-19. Study-wide background: Samples representing acute and convalescent COVID-19 were sourced from the United States, Italy and Spain. PBMCs, B-cell-depleted T cells, or T cells were the source of the cDNA or gDNA that made up the material.

A Seattle source enrolled patients during active infection and followed them longitudinally. TCRdb keeps only in-frame clones here, not all; method: immunoSEQ multiplex PCR. The profile shows about 150,000 clones, roughly 84% of them singletons. Trimming left V 4 bases short and J 7 bases short, with 18 bases between. Germline-derived CDR1 and CDR2 are SGHNT and YYREEE (reference sequence). CDR3 size: 16 residues. This clone appeared a few times. This TCR derives from a man aged 25 to 45 with COVID-19, enrolled during active disease. The specimen sequenced was peripheral blood. The V gene is TRBV5-4, the J gene TRBJ1-6; a weak D match, TRBD1 (5 bases). CDR3 amino acids: CASSPGAGGYNSPLHF. The CDR3 DNA sequence: TGTGCCAGCAGCCCCGGGGCGGGGGGTTACAATTCACCCCTCCACTTT. Combining the CDR3 with reference TRBV5-4 and TRBJ1-6 gives the whole variable domain ETGVTQSPTHLIKTRGQQVTLRCSSQSGHNTVSWYQQALGQGPQFIFQYYREEENGRGNFPPRFSGLQFPNYSSELNVNALELDDSALYLCASSPGAGGYNSPLHFGNGTRLTVT.